The 28 T cell receptor beta chains below were found in one sample sequenced in a study of CXCR3 chemokines and chemotherapy response in bladder cancer. TCRdb re-derived calls from the PCR reads in MiXCR, one entry per CDR3 protein. This table holds some 1,400 distinct CDR3 sequences, roughly 6% found once. The material was obtained from a patient whose treatment included neoadjuvant chemotherapy. These receptors all stem from a human donor with bladder cancer that responded to neoadjuvant chemotherapy.

At least ten counts were recorded for this clonotype. V usage is TRBV7-2 and J usage is TRBJ2-4; D remains unclear. V lost 0 bases, J lost 0 bases, and 15 bases lay in between. This CDR3 contains 18 residues. From germline, CDR1 is SGHTA and CDR2 FQGNSA. CDR3 DNA: TGTGCCAGCAGCTTAGCGCCCGCAGGAAACAAAGCCAAAAACATTCAGTACTTC. It encodes CASSLAPAGNKAKNIQYF.

In this sample, this clonotype is medium-sized (0.01 to 0.1%). The gene calls are TRBV6-1 and TRBJ2-5; D might be TRBD1 (7 bases). In germline, CDR1 is MNHNS, CDR2 SASEGT. Between the trimmed V and J ends, which lost 4 bases and 5 bases, there was a span of 20 bases. This CDR3 has 16 residues. As DNA, the CDR3 is TGTGCCAGCAGTGGGGATAGGAGGGGGCCTCGGGAGACCCAGTACTTC. Translated: CASSGDRRGPRETQYF.

This clonotype was seen at least ten times. V gene TRBV6-5 combines with J gene TRBJ2-1; 8 bases are shared with TRBD1. Germline assignment: CDR1 MNHEY and CDR2 SVGAGI. V shed 6 bases, J shed 6 bases, and the junction held 10 bases outside the gene matches. The CDR3 is made up of 15 amino acids. CDR3 DNA: TGTGCCAGCAGCCCCGGGCAGGGGGCATTCAATGAGCAGTTCTTC. Protein sequence: CASSPGQGAFNEQFF.

Only a few counts were recorded for this clonotype. V is TRBV28 and J is TRBJ2-5; 12 bases agree with TRBD2. V shed 6 bases, J shed 5 bases, and the junction held 7 bases outside the gene matches. Germline V gene lookup returns CDR1 MDHEN and CDR2 SYDVKM. This CDR3 contains 15 residues. CDR3 sequence reads: CASSLLAGGRETQYF. CDR3 sequence (DNA): TGTGCCAGCAGCCTCCTAGCGGGGGGGCGTGAGACCCAGTACTTC.

This chain links TRBV27 with TRBJ1-6; D remains ambiguous. The CDR3 length is 13 residues. Trimming took off 5 bases at V and 8 bases at J, with 10 bases between the two ends. Germline CDR1 is MNHEY and CDR2 is SMNVEV (reference sequence). The CDR3: CASSRPGDSPLHF. The CDR3 bases are TGTGCCAGCAGTAGGCCTGGGGATTCACCCCTCCACTTT.

By frequency in the sample, this clonotype is medium-sized. V usage is TRBV7-2 and J usage is TRBJ2-2; 7 nucleotides line up with TRBD1. Germline lookup yields CDR1 SGHTA and CDR2 FQGNSA. CDR3 size: 15 residues. V trimming: 5 bases; J trimming: 7 bases; junction bases outside the gene matches: 10. The CDR3 is CASSRNRGGGGELFF. The CDR3 coding sequence is TGTGCCAGCAGCCGAAACAGGGGCGGAGGCGGGGAGCTGTTTTTT.

By sample share, this clonotype is medium-sized (0.01 to 0.1%). This chain connects TRBV6-1 to TRBJ1-2, with D possibly matching TRBD1 (5 bases). V was shortened by 6 bases and J by 0 bases, with 26 bases between the two germline ends. The germline gives CDR1 MNHNS, CDR2 SASEGT. This CDR3 comprises 19 residues. The CDR3 DNA reads as TGTGCCAGCAGGGGAGTGGGGGGGAACAAGGCTCCCACTAACTATGGCTACACCTTC. This sequence encodes CASRGVGGNKAPTNYGYTF.

This chain links TRBV12-3 or TRBV12-4 with TRBJ2-2; TRBD2 might be the D (6 bases). The CDR3 covers 15 residues. V shed 0 bases and J shed 3 bases, with 8 bases lying between them. CDR3: CASSLAGGHTGELFF. The DNA for the CDR3 is TGTGCCAGCAGTTTAGCGGGGGGACACACCGGGGAGCTGTTTTTT.

This clonotype is large within its sample. The chain combines TRBV6-2 or TRBV6-3 with TRBJ2-7; either TRBD1 or TRBD2 may supply D (5 bases each). The germline V gene has CDR1 MNHEY and CDR2 SVGEGT. With 5 bases removed from V and 6 bases from J, the gap between germline ends came to 17 bases. The CDR3 runs 14 residues. The CDR3 sequence: CASSLDNGKAEQYF. In DNA, the CDR3 is TGTGCCAGCAGTCTGGACAACGGGAAGGCCGAGCAGTACTTC.

The CDR3 protein is CASSLAPNYEQYF. CDR3 in DNA: TGTGCCAGCAGCTTGGCTCCAAACTACGAGCAGTACTTC. The chain combines TRBV5-4 with TRBJ2-7; D is ambiguous. Germline V gene data show CDR1 as SGHNT and CDR2 as YYREEE (reference sequence). This CDR3 has 13 amino acids. V lost 0 bases and J 3 bases, leaving 7 bases between the germline ends.

This clonotype was counted at least ten times. The CDR3 protein is CASRGGGLTQYF. DNA of the CDR3: TGTGCCAGCAGGGGGGGGGGGTTGACCCAGTACTTC. This chain links TRBV6-5 with TRBJ2-5; 7 positions match TRBD2. Germline trimming cut 6 bases from V and 7 bases from J; bases unmatched to any gene: 5. The germline gives CDR1 MNHEY, CDR2 SVGAGI. The CDR3 extends over 12 amino acids.

This clonotype is medium-sized (0.01 to 0.1%) by share. The V and J genes are TRBV19 and TRBJ2-2; D uncertain. The germline V and J ends were trimmed by 7 bases and 5 bases, with 11 bases remaining between them. The CDR3 runs to 13 residues. Germline CDR1 reads LNHDA; CDR2 reads SQIVND (reference sequence). In DNA, the CDR3 is TGTGCCAGTATCCAATACCCTACCGGGGAGCTGTTTTTT. As protein: CASIQYPTGELFF.

This clonotype is deemed hyperexpanded (1% or more). V is TRBV7-2 and J is TRBJ1-1; 7 bases fit TRBD1. CDR3 size: 15 residues. J gave up 1 base and V 5 bases, and 7 bases lay outside the gene matches. The germline CDR1 and CDR2 sequences are SGHTA and FQGNSA. CDR3 protein: CASSPQTGRNTEAFF. The CDR3 DNA sequence: TGTGCCAGCAGCCCTCAGACAGGGCGGAACACTGAAGCTTTCTTT.

This clonotype is termed medium-sized. At one end the junction does not follow the germline gene, possibly because of a read error. The chain uses TRBV29-1 and TRBJ1-2; the D gene is possibly TRBD1 (5 bases). Germline CDR1 reads SQVTM; CDR2 reads ANQGSEA. The CDR3 is made up of 12 amino acids. In DNA, the CDR3 is TGCTGCGTTGGGGGAGGCGGCGGTGGCTACACCTTC. This codes for CCVGGGGGGYTF.

V usage is TRBV7-9 and J usage is TRBJ2-3, with 9 bases matching TRBD1. The CDR3 runs to 16 residues. Losses at the gene ends were 3 bases for V and 6 bases for J; bases not matched to a gene: 10. Germline V CDR1 and CDR2: SEHNR, FQNEAQ (reference sequence). The CDR3 nucleotides are TGTGCCAGCAGCTTTGGAACAGGGGGCCTTCCGGATACGCAGTATTTT. Translated, it gives CASSFGTGGLPDTQYF.

By share of the sample, this clonotype is large. The rearrangement links TRBV10-3 to TRBJ1-6, with a tentative D call TRBD1 (5 bases). The V gene lost 2 bases and the J gene lost 7 bases, with 12 bases spanning the gap. This CDR3 has 15 residues. Germline lookup yields CDR1 ENHRY and CDR2 SYGVKD. The chain's CDR3 is CAISELATANSPLHF. CDR3 in DNA: TGTGCCATCAGTGAGCTCGCGACAGCAAATTCACCCCTCCACTTT.

The table lists this clonotype with many counts. This chain joins TRBV12-3 or TRBV12-4 and TRBJ2-4; D is perhaps TRBD1 or TRBD2 (5 bases each). The CDR3 runs to 19 residues. The germline V and J ends were trimmed by 3 bases and 0 bases, with 21 bases remaining between them. The CDR3 region has the DNA TGTGCCAGCAGTTTCTTCGGGGTGGGGGTCGGGCCAGCCAAAAACATTCAGTACTTC. It codes for CASSFFGVGVGPAKNIQYF.

Many counts were recorded for this clonotype. The chain joins TRBV12-3 or TRBV12-4 to TRBJ2-5; tentatively, D is TRBD1 (5 bases). Trimming took off 2 bases at V and 5 bases at J, with 12 bases between the two ends. The CDR3 covers 14 residues. CDR3 amino acids: CASSLRQGTETQYF. The CDR3 DNA reads TGTGCCAGCAGTTTAAGGCAGGGCACGGAGACCCAGTACTTC.

In its sample, this clonotype was seen many times. The chain couples TRBV7-2 to TRBJ1-4; 12 bases align to TRBD1. J gave up 2 bases and V 5 bases, and 15 bases lay outside the gene matches. Per the germline V gene, CDR1 is SGHTA and CDR2 is FQGNSA. The CDR3 consists of 20 residues. CDR3 nucleotide sequence: TGTGCCAGCAGCCTCCCTCCGGGACAGGGGGCGCGTAGCACTAATGAAAAACTGTTTTTT. As protein: CASSLPPGQGARSTNEKLFF.

This clonotype appeared many times. This sequence joins TRBV5-5 and TRBJ2-1; D assignment may be TRBD1 or TRBD2 (6 bases each). The length of the CDR3 is 12 residues. V dropped 4 bases and J dropped 9 bases, with 11 bases sitting between them. Germline-derived CDR1 and CDR2 are SGHKS and YYEKEE (reference sequence). Here the CDR3 reads CASSRWGAEQFF. The CDR3 region has the DNA TGTGCCAGCAGCCGATGGGGGGCTGAGCAGTTCTTC. The complete variable domain, with remaining parts taken from reference TRBV5-5 and TRBJ2-1, reads DAGVTQSPTHLIKTRGQQVTLRCSPISGHKSVSWYQQVLGQGPQFIFQYYEKEERGRGNFPDRFSARQFPNYSSELNVNALLLGDSALYLCASSRWGAEQFFGPGTRLTVL.

V is TRBV29-1 and J is TRBJ1-4; no clear D. CDR3 size: 8 residues. CDR1 is SQVTM, CDR2 ANQGSEA, per germline. With 1 base removed from V and 14 bases from J, the gap between germline ends came to 2 bases. As DNA, the CDR3 is TGCAGCGTTGAAGGGCTGTTTTTT. Amino acids: CSVEGLFF.

In its sample, this clonotype is medium-sized (0.01 to 0.1%). This chain uses TRBV29-1 with TRBJ1-1; D perhaps matches TRBD1 (5 bases). Germline V CDR1 and CDR2: SQVTM, ANQGSEA. The length of the CDR3 is 14 residues. V was clipped by 3 bases and J by 1 base, with 12 bases between them. CDR3 sequence reads: CSVEVRGENTEAFF. CDR3 nucleotide sequence: TGCAGCGTTGAGGTCCGGGGCGAGAACACTGAAGCTTTCTTT.

This clonotype is termed medium-sized. The J gene is TRBJ1-6, the V gene TRBV7-2; 12 nucleotides line up with TRBD1. The CDR3 is 20 residues long. J was trimmed by 7 bases and V by 3 bases; bases with no gene match: 16. CDR1 is SGHTA and CDR2 is FQGNSA in the germline V gene. CDR3 protein: CASSFEIGTGGLVGNSPLHF. The CDR3, as DNA: TGTGCCAGCAGCTTTGAAATCGGGACAGGGGGCTTGGTTGGGAATTCACCCCTCCACTTT. Drawing the rest from reference TRBV7-2 and TRBJ1-6, the complete variable domain is GAGVSQSPSNKVTEKGKDVELRCDPISGHTALYWYRQSLGQGLEFLIYFQGNSAPDKSGLPSDRFSAERTGGSVSTLTIQRTQQEDSAVYLCASSFEIGTGGLVGNSPLHFGNGTRLTVT.

By share, this clonotype counts as medium-sized. The chain is built from TRBV27 and TRBJ2-7; D is unclear. The CDR3 consists of 13 residues. Trimming cost V 1 base and J 4 bases, with 8 bases left between them. CDR1 and CDR2 (germline): MNHEY, SMNVEV (reference sequence). For the CDR3, the DNA is TGTGCCAGCAGTTTATTTTACAATTACGAGCAGTACTTC. Protein product: CASSLFYNYEQYF.

The chain uses TRBV12-3 or TRBV12-4 and TRBJ2-3, with D perhaps matching TRBD1 or TRBD2 (6 bases each). Trimming stripped 7 bases from V and 4 bases from J, with 21 bases between. This CDR3 comprises 16 residues. CDR3: CASILHERGAPDTQYF. The CDR3 DNA reads as TGTGCCAGCATTCTACACGAGAGGGGGGCCCCAGATACGCAGTATTTT.

Within the sample, this clonotype is large (0.1 to 1%). The chain carries TRBV7-2 and TRBJ2-1; 8 bases are shared with TRBD2. Germline CDR1 is SGHTA and CDR2 is FQGNSA. Germline trimming cut 5 bases from V and 5 bases from J; bases unmatched to any gene: 5. The CDR3 has 14 residues. The CDR3, as DNA: TGTGCCAGCAGCAACGGGGGGGCCCACAATGAGCAGTTCTTC. It translates to CASSNGGAHNEQFF. Together with reference TRBV7-2 and TRBJ2-1, the CDR3 gives the full variable domain: GAGVSQSPSNKVTEKGKDVELRCDPISGHTALYWYRQSLGQGLEFLIYFQGNSAPDKSGLPSDRFSAERTGGSVSTLTIQRTQQEDSAVYLCASSNGGAHNEQFFGPGTRLTVL.

This clonotype was detected a few times. The V and J genes are TRBV20-1 and TRBJ2-1; D tentatively fits TRBD1 or TRBD2 (5 bases each). CDR3 length: 14 residues. The germline V and J ends were trimmed by 2 bases and 2 bases, with 10 bases remaining between them. Germline assignment: CDR1 DFQATT and CDR2 SNEGSKA (reference sequence). The CDR3 region is CSARRGPTYNEQFF. The CDR3 bases are TGCAGTGCTAGACGGGGCCCGACCTACAATGAGCAGTTCTTC.

This clonotype came up many times. This rearrangement joins TRBV27 to TRBJ1-1; possible D gene TRBD1, 5 bases. Germline-derived CDR1 and CDR2 are MNHEY and SMNVEV (reference sequence). The CDR3 sequence is 15 residues long. Trimming took off 3 bases at V and 2 bases at J, with 13 bases between the two ends. CDR3 region: CASSFSEDINTEAFF. CDR3 bases: TGTGCCAGCAGTTTCAGCGAGGACATTAACACTGAAGCTTTCTTT.